This TCR beta chain was identified during a study of CD8 T cells in ankylosing spondylitis. Germline-derived CDR1 and CDR2 are SGDLS and YYNGEE. V was clipped by 3 bases and J by 2 bases, with 12 bases between them. This CDR3 spans 15 amino acids. This clonotype occurred many times. TCRdb ran MiXCR on the 5' RACE reads and lists one entry per CDR3 protein. This sample has approximately 25,000 distinct CDR3 sequences, with roughly 2.4% found just once. This clonotype was obtained from a female donor with ankylosing spondylitis or in good health (not recorded which). J is TRBJ1-5 and V is TRBV9, with no clear D. The source material was blood, either unsorted or a sorted T cell fraction (not recorded which). The CDR3 DNA reads as TGTGCCAGCAGCGCCCGAGGTGGCGGCAATCAGCCCCAGCATTTT. It encodes CASSARGGGNQPQHF.